These T cell receptor beta chains were read from a single sample in a study of blood T cell repertoires in COVID-19. The assay was immunoSEQ multiplex PCR, and TCRdb's table has in-frame clones only and misses some. Among 120,000 to 150,000 clones listed, 85% were seen once. The sequenced material came from peripheral blood. These receptors originate from a woman between 40 and 55 years old with active or convalescent COVID-19. Each CDR3 is given with its conserved first and last residue. The D gene is left open where the match is weak. Some rows have no size entry. The others give once, few or many, or a class for an expanded clone.

j_call v_call d_call clone_size cdr3_aa cdr3_nt
TRBJ2-7 TRBV18 . . CASSQLENYEQYF TGTGCCAGCTCACAACTCGAGAACTACGAGCAGTACTTC
TRBJ1-2 TRBV7-9 TRBD1 . CASSLASGTGDGYTF TGTGCCAGCAGCTTAGCGAGCGGGACAGGGGATGGCTACACCTTC
TRBJ2-3 TRBV6-6 TRBD2 . CATTGGGLEVAQYF TGTGCCACCACCGGAGGGGGACTAGAAGTCGCGCAGTATTTT
TRBJ2-7 TRBV10-2 TRBD2 . CASSDPTSGGYEQYF TGCGCCAGCAGTGACCCGACTAGCGGGGGATACGAGCAGTACTTC
TRBJ1-2 TRBV28 . . CASSLALPYGYTF TGTGCCAGCAGTTTGGCCCTCCCCTATGGCTACACCTTC
TRBJ1-3 TRBV18 . . CASSPRTTSGNTIYF TGTGCCAGCTCACCGCGGACAACCTCTGGAAACACCATATATTTT
TRBJ1-1 TRBV9 . . CASSPLNRPNTEAFF TGTGCCAGCAGCCCCTTAAACAGACCGAACACTGAAGCTTTCTTT
TRBJ2-4 TRBV2 . once CASEGVAKNIQYF TGTGCCAGCGAGGGAGTAGCCAAAAACATTCAGTACTTC
TRBJ1-2 TRBV28 . few CASSLGSSGPRGYGYTF TGTGCCAGCAGTTTAGGTTCCTCAGGGCCCCGAGGCTATGGCTACACCTTC
TRBJ2-5 TRBV2 . . CASSVGLDQFYGLETQYF TGTGCCAGCAGTGTTGGACTCGACCAATTTTATGGATTGGAGACCCAGTACTTC
TRBJ1-2 TRBV18 . . CASSRGSGYGYTF TGTGCCAGCTCTAGGGGCTCAGGCTATGGCTACACCTTC
TRBJ1-2 TRBV28 . . CASSLQGAGDYGYTF TGTGCCAGCAGTTTGCAGGGTGCGGGGGACTATGGCTACACCTTC
TRBJ2-1 TRBV19 . . CATVSGYYNEQFF TGTGCCACCGTCTCCGGTTACTACAATGAGCAGTTCTTC
TRBJ2-5 TRBV5-1 . . CATDDAAGELRETQYF TGCGCCACCGACGACGCGGCGGGTGAACTGAGGGAGACCCAGTACTTC
TRBJ1-2 TRBV5-4 TRBD1 . CASSPGQGRYGYTF TGTGCCAGCAGCCCGGGACAGGGCCGCTATGGCTACACCTTC
TRBJ2-3 TRBV15 . . CATHAGYTDTQYF TGTGCCACTCACGCGGGGTACACAGATACGCAGTATTTT
TRBJ1-1 TRBV5-1 . . CASSLSPRAGENTEAFF TGCGCCAGCAGCTTGTCCCCACGGGCGGGGGAGAACACTGAAGCTTTCTTT
TRBJ1-4 TRBV4-2 TRBD1 . CASSHKPGQGYINEKLFF TGTGCCAGCAGCCACAAGCCGGGACAGGGTTACATTAATGAAAAACTGTTTTTT
TRBJ1-2 TRBV3-1/TRBV3-2 . . CASSPSPGGQGYTF TGTGCCAGCAGCCCCTCTCCCGGCGGGCAGGGCTACACCTTC
TRBJ1-2 TRBV3-1/TRBV3-2 . . CASSLLKRGYTF TGTGCCAGCAGCCTCCTAAAGCGGGGCTACACCTTC
TRBJ2-7 TRBV30 TRBD1 . CAWSVWDSSYEQYF TGTGCCTGGAGTGTGTGGGACAGCTCCTACGAGCAGTACTTC
TRBJ2-2 TRBV12-2 . once CASRLAARTGDTGELFF TGTGCAAGTCGCTTAGCGGCCCGGACAGGGGACACCGGGGAGCTGTTTTTT
TRBJ2-7 TRBV5-1 TRBD1 once CASSGTGTGIENEQYF TGCGCCAGCAGCGGCACCGGGACAGGGATAGAGAACGAGCAGTACTTC
TRBJ2-1 TRBV3-1/TRBV3-2 . . CASSHLDYGAINYNEQFF TGTGCCAGCAGCCACCTAGACTACGGTGCCATAAATTACAATGAGCAGTTCTTC
TRBJ1-5 TRBV18 . . CASSPWGDGSNQPQHF TGTGCCAGCTCCCCGTGGGGGGACGGGAGCAATCAGCCCCAGCATTTT
TRBJ1-3 TRBV6-5 . . CASSSLPGRGNTIYF TGTGCCAGCAGTTCCCTCCCGGGAAGAGGAAACACCATATATTTT
TRBJ1-1 TRBV4-3 TRBD1 . CASSQDRRQGAGTEAFF TGCGCCAGCAGCCAAGATCGAAGACAGGGGGCTGGCACTGAAGCTTTCTTT
TRBJ2-5 TRBV5-1 TRBD2 . CASSWTSGRGETQYF TGCGCCAGCAGCTGGACTAGCGGGAGGGGAGAGACCCAGTACTTC
TRBJ1-1 TRBV3-1/TRBV3-2 TRBD1 . CASILAGGDTEAFF TGTGCCAGTATCTTAGCAGGGGGTGATACTGAAGCTTTCTTT
TRBJ1-1 TRBV11-2 TRBD1 . CASSLQYGQGRNTEAFF TGTGCCAGCAGCCTACAGTACGGACAGGGTCGGAACACTGAAGCTTTCTTT
TRBJ2-5 TRBV3-1/TRBV3-2 TRBD2 . CASSQELSGGGFEETQYF TGTGCCAGCAGCCAAGAACTTAGCGGGGGGGGCTTCGAAGAGACCCAGTACTTC
TRBJ1-1 TRBV9 . . CASSVPRGFSGTEAFF TGTGCCAGCAGCGTACCCAGGGGCTTTTCGGGGACTGAAGCTTTCTTT
TRBJ1-1 TRBV3-1/TRBV3-2 . few CASSQGRWRKTEAFF TGTGCCAGCAGCCAAGGACGGTGGAGGAAGACTGAAGCTTTCTTT
TRBJ2-2 TRBV18 TRBD1 . CASSPRVGQQTGELFF TGTGCCAGCTCACCACGGGTGGGACAGCAGACCGGGGAGCTGTTTTTT
TRBJ2-5 TRBV10-3 TRBD1 . CAISEARDSQETQYF TGTGCCATCAGTGAGGCCCGGGACAGCCAAGAGACCCAGTACTTC
TRBJ1-4 TRBV27 . . CASSNTLRGKLFF TGTGCCAGCAGCAACACCTTGCGGGGGAAACTGTTTTTT
TRBJ2-5 TRBV4-3 . . CASSQVFPQETQYF TGCGCCAGCAGCCAAGTTTTCCCCCAGGAGACCCAGTACTTC
TRBJ2-2 TRBV7-2 TRBD2 few CASSSRLAGNTGELFF TGTGCCAGCAGCTCCAGACTAGCTGGGAACACCGGGGAGCTGTTTTTT
TRBJ1-5 TRBV4-1 . . CASSSPTGNQPQHF TGCGCCAGCAGCTCCCCGACAGGTAATCAGCCCCAGCATTTT
TRBJ1-1 TRBV5-1 . . CASSLAGMEAFF TGCGCCAGCAGCTTGGCAGGGATGGAAGCTTTCTTT
TRBJ1-3 TRBV19 . . CASREHSTGNTIYF TGTGCCAGTAGAGAGCACTCTACTGGAAACACCATATATTTT